This TCR beta chain was captured by sequencing in a study of blood T cell repertoires in COVID-19 (TCRdb year 2020). At the level of the whole study: Collaborator samples came from the United States, Italy and Spain and covered acute and convalescent phases of COVID-19. The repertoires were made available in a free public database intended to serve as a resource for research on the immune response to SARS-CoV-2. A de-identified subject ID, COVID-19 status, age in years and sex were almost always included in the sample metadata. The material from the prospective study consisted of cDNA or gDNA derived from T cells, B-cell-depleted T cells, or PBMCs. Where available, HLA class I and class II types were obtained from metadata supplied by the sample provider rather than from assay-based typing. Subjects who had been exposed to COVID-19, were actively infected with it, or had recovered from it provided the deeply sampled blood TCRbeta repertoires that made up the dataset. The samples were drawn from two sources: the first 160 participants of the ongoing ImmuneRACE study, and 1,254 subjects contributed by 6 global collaborators.

The CDR3 sequence holds 13 residues, the cysteine and phenylalanine included. The only DNA kept is the CDR3, 39 bases in frame from the first base. V drops 11 bases and J drops 2 bases, leaving 12 bases in between. Via the germline V gene, CDR1 is MNHEY and CDR2 SVGAGI. The immunoSEQ Assay, a bias-controlled multiplex PCR, was used to amplify TCRbeta CDR3 regions from genomic DNA. The authors' pipeline ran thus. Within the assay, amplification of reference gene primers was used to estimate how many nucleated cells each sample contained. To quantify the absolute abundance of each unique TCRbeta CDR3 rearrangement, sequence reads were collapsed and filtered. For each sample, productive Simpson clonality was calculated by taking the square root of Simpson's diversity index across productive rearrangements. The table comes from immuneACCESS by way of TCRdb, which keeps in-frame sequences with V and J called. Part of the clones is missing from these tables; in studies checked, under half for an unresolved V gene and the rest for unknown reasons. That table is the source of V, J and clone size, and D and trimming were worked out from the DNA. Recorded for this sample are about 260,000 clones; around 90% of them occurred a single time. The biggest ten clones account for around 0.7% of the sample.

Whole blood was collected in K2EDTA tubes by collaborating institutions according to the institutions' own protocols. Collaborator samples were shipped for TCRbeta analysis as frozen whole blood, isolated PBMCs, or DNA extracted from either sample type. On this clone itself: There is no known antigen for this receptor. No much larger clonotype is one base removed from it; base qualities were not supplied.

Overall results and qualifications from the work: The amount of clinical and demographic metadata varied by source and participant and was provided uncurated.

Recombination joined TRBV6-5 with TRBJ2-2, and the D gene may be TRBD2, 6 bases matching. The sample was peripheral blood. This TCR was sampled from a human donor in a cohort sampled during active COVID-19. The CDR3 sequence is CAVEGPNTGELFF. The DNA sequence is given as TGTGCCGTGGAGGGACCAAACACCGGGGAGCTGTTTTTT.